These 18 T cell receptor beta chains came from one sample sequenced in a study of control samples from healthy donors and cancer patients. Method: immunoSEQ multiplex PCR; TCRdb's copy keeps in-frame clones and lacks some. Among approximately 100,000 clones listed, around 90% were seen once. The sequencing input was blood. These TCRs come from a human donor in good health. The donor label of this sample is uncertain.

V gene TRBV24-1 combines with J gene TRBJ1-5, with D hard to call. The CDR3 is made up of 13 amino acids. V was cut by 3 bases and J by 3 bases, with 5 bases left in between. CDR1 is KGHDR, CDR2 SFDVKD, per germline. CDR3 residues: CATSDKYNQPQHF. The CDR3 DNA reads TGTGCCACCAGTGATAAATACAATCAGCCCCAGCATTTT.

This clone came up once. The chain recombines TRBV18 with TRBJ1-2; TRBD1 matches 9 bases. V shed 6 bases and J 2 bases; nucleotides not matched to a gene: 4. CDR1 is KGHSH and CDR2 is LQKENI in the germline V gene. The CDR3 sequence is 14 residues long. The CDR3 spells CASSWDRENYGYTF. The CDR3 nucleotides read TGTGCCAGCTCCTGGGACAGGGAAAACTATGGCTACACCTTC.

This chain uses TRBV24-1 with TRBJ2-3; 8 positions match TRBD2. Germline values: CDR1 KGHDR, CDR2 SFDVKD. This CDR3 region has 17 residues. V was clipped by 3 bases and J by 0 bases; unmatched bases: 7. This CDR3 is CATSDPAGGASTDTQYF. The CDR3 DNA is TGTGCCACCAGTGATCCCGCGGGGGGCGCTAGCACAGATACGCAGTATTTT.

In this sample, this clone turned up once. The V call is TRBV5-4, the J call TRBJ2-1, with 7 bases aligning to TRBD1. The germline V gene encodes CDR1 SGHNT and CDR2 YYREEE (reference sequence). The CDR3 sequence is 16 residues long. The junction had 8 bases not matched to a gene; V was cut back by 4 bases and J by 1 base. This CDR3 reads CASSPGQSNSYNEQFF. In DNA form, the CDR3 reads TGTGCCAGCAGCCCGGGACAGTCTAATTCCTACAATGAGCAGTTCTTC.

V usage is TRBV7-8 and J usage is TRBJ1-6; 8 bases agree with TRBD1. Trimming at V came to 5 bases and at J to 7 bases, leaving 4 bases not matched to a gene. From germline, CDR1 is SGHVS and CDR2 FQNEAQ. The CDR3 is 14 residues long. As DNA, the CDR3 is TGTGCCAGCAGCGACACAGGGGGAAATTCACCCCTCCACTTT. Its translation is CASSDTGGNSPLHF.

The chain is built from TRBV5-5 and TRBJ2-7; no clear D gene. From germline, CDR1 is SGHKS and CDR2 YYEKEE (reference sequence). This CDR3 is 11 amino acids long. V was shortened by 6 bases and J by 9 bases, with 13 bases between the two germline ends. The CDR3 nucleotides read TGTGCCAGCACCCTTGATGGGTTGCAGTACGTC. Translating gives CASTLDGLQYV.

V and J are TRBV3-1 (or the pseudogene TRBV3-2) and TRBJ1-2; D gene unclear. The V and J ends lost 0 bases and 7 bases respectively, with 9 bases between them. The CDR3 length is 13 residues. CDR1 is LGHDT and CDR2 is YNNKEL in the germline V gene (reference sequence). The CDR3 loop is CASSQDSGSGYTF. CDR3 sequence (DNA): TGTGCCAGCAGCCAAGATTCGGGGAGTGGCTACACCTTC.

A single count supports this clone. CDR3 amino acids: CASRAGVTDTQYF. CDR3 nucleotide sequence: TGTGCCAGCAGAGCGGGGGTGACAGATACGCAGTATTTT. The gene calls are TRBV7-6 and TRBJ2-3, with 8 bases fitting TRBD2. The V segment lost 6 bases and the J segment 3 bases; nucleotides outside the gene matches: 2. The CDR3 is made up of 13 amino acids. CDR1 SGHVS and CDR2 FNYEAQ come from the germline V gene.

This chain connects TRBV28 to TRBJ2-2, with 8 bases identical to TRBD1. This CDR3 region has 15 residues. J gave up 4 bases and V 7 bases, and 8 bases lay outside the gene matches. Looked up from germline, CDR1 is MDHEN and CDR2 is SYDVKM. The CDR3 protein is CASMSGQGITGELFF. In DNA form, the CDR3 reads TGTGCCAGCATGTCCGGACAGGGAATCACCGGGGAGCTGTTTTTT.

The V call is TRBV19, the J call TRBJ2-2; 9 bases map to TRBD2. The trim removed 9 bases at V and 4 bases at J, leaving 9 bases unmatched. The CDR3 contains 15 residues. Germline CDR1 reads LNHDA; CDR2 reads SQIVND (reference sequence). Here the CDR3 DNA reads TGTGCCAGCCTTTTTAGCGGGGGAATCACCGGGGAGCTGTTTTTT. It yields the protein CASLFSGGITGELFF.

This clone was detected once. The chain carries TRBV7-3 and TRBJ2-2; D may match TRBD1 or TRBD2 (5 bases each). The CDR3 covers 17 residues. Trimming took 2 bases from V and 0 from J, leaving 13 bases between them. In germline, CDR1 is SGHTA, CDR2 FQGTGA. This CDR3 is CASSLGVGPANTGELFF. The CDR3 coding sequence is TGTGCCAGCAGCTTAGGGGTGGGACCGGCGAACACCGGGGAGCTGTTTTTT.

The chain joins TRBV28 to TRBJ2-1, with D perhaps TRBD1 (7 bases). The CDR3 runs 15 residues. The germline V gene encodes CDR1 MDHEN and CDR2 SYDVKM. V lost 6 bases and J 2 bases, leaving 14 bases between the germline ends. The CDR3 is CASSLRGVTYNEQFF. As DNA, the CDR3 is TGTGCCAGCAGCCTCAGGGGGGTGACCTACAATGAGCAGTTCTTC. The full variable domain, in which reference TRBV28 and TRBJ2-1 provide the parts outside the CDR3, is DVKVTQSSRYLVKRTGEKVFLECVQDMDHENMFWYRQDPGLGLRLIYFSYDVKMKEKGDIPEGYSVSREKKERFSLILESASTNQTSMYLCASSLRGVTYNEQFFGPGTRLTVL.

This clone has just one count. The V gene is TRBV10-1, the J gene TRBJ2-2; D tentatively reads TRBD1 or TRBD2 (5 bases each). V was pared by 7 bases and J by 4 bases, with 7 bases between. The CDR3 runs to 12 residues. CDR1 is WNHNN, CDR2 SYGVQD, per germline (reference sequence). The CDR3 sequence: CASMGVTGELFF. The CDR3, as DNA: TGCGCCAGCATGGGGGTCACCGGGGAGCTGTTTTTT.

In DNA form, the CDR3 reads TGCGCCAGCAGTCAGGGGCCGGGACAGGGGACCTACGAGCAGTACTTC. It codes for CASSQGPGQGTYEQYF. The chain joins TRBV23-1 to TRBJ2-7; TRBD1 agrees at 10 bases. TRBV23-1 falls under the ORF class, with uncertain function. The CDR3 is 16 amino acids. V was clipped by 3 bases and J by 2 bases; unmatched bases: 7.

CDR3 protein: CASGNDRVDYEQYF. CDR3 DNA sequence: TGTGCCAGCGGAAACGACAGGGTTGACTACGAGCAGTACTTC. V gene TRBV25-1 combines with J gene TRBJ2-7; 7 bases line up with TRBD1. CDR1 and CDR2 (germline): MGHDK, SYGVNS. The CDR3 has 14 amino acids. V dropped 8 bases and J dropped 3; count of bases not matched to a gene: 10.

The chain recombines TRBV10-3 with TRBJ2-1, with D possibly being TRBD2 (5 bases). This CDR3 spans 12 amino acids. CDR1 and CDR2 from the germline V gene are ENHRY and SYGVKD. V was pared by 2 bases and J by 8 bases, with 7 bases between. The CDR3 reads CAISEGADEQFF. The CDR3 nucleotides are TGTGCCATCAGTGAGGGAGCGGATGAGCAGTTCTTC.

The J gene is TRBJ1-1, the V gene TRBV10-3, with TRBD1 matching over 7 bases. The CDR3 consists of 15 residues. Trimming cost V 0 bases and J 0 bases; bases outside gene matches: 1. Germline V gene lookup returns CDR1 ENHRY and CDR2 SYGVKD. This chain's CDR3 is CAISESGQVNTEAFF. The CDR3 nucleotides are TGTGCCATCAGTGAGTCTGGACAGGTGAACACTGAAGCTTTCTTT.

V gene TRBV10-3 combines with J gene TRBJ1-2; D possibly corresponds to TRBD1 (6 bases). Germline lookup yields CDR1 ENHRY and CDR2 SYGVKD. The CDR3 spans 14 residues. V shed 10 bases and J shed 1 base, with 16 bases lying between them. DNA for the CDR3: TGTGCCACCCAACGGGGGGGCGATAACTATGGCTACACCTTC. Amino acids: CATQRGGDNYGYTF.